The T cell receptor beta chain described here comes from a study of blood T cells in healthy people across ages. The study's findings and limits: More naive CD4+ cells and higher diversity were found in long-lived than in aged donors. Estimates based on one million T cells were treated as lower bounds. Older age coincided with a roughly linear decline in TCR beta diversity per million T cells.

With regard to this clonotype: The antigen remains undetermined.

Germline loops: CDR1 MNHEY, CDR2 SVGEGT. V gave up 5 bases and J gave up 4 bases; unmatched junction bases: 10. CDR3 length: 15 residues. Each donor was a healthy Caucasian individual from Russia, aged roughly 6 to 90. Through a sample-barcoded 5' primer and a J-beta primer mix, a second PCR was run for roughly 7 to 11 cycles. TCRdb fed the 5' RACE reads into MiXCR, producing one record per CDR3 protein. In the table there are fewer than 800,000 distinct CDR3 sequences, over 45% of which are singletons. This chain connects TRBV6-2 or TRBV6-3 to TRBJ1-2; 7 nucleotides align to TRBD1. The receptor was isolated from a woman aged 55-75 years in good health. Sequencing was carried out using blood. The CDR3 sequence is CASSRQGAERYGYTF. The DNA for the CDR3 is TGTGCCAGCAGTCGACAGGGAGCGGAGCGCTATGGCTACACCTTC.